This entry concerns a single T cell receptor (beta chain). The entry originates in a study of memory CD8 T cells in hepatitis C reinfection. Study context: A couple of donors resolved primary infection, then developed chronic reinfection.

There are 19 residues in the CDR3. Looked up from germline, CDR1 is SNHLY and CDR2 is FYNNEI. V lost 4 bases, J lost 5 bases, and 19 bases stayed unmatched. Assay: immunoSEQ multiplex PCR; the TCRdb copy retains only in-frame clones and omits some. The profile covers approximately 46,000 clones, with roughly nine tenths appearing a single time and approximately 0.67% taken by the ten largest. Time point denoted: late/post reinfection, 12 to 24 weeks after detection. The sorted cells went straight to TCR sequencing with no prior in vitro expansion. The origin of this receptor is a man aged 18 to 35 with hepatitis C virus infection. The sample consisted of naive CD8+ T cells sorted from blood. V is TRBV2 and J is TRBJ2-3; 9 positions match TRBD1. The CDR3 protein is CASSVQRSSGTGRGDTQYF. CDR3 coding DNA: TGTGCCAGCAGTGTCCAAAGGTCCAGCGGGACAGGGCGGGGAGATACGCAGTATTTT. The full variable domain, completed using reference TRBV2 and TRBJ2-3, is EPEVTQTPSHQVTQMGQEVILRCVPISNHLYFYWYRQILGQKVEFLVSFYNNEISEKSEIFDDQFSVERPDGSNFTLKIRSTKLEDSAMYFCASSVQRSSGTGRGDTQYFGPGTRLTVL.